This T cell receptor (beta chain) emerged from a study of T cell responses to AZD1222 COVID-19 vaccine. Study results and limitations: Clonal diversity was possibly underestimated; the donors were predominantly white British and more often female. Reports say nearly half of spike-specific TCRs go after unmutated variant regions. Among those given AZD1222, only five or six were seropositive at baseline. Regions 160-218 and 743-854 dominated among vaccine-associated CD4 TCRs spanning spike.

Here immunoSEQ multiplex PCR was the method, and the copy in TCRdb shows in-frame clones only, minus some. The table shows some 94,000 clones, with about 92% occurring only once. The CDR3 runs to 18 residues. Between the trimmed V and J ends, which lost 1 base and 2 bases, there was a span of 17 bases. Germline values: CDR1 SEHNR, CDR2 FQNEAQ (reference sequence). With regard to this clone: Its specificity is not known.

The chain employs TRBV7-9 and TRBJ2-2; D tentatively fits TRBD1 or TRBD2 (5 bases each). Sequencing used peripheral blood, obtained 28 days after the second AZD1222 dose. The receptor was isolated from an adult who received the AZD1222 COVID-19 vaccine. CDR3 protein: CASSLDYSGTANTGELFF. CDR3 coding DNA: TGTGCCAGCAGCTTAGACTATTCCGGGACCGCAAACACCGGGGAGCTGTTTTTT.